This record concerns one T cell receptor beta chain sequence. The target antigen is unknown. This record comes from a study of graft-versus-host responses after intestinal transplantation. The CDR3 is 12 amino acids. V lost 5 bases and J lost 7, with 11 bases in between. The germline CDR1 and CDR2 sequences are MNHNS and SASEGT. Clones were read by immunoSEQ multiplex PCR, and TCRdb kept only the in-frame ones, dropping some. This table holds some 150,000 clones, over 90% found once. Specimen: unstimulated CD4+ T cells sorted from spleen or lymph node cells, collected before intestinal transplant. This sequence joins TRBV6-1 and TRBJ1-1; D unresolved. This clonotype originated in a human donor who received an intestinal transplant. The CDR3 sequence is CASSLDGGEAFF. DNA of the CDR3: TGTGCCAGCAGTTTGGACGGAGGTGAAGCTTTCTTT.